These 20 T cell receptor beta chains came from one sample sequenced in a study of PD-L1 blockade in urothelial cancer. Time point of the sample: peripheral blood 6 weeks after treatment start. Here immunoSEQ multiplex PCR was the method, and the copy in TCRdb shows in-frame clones only, minus some. The sample lists 120,000 or so clones, around 86% occurring once. This specimen was PBMCs, taken around atezolizumab (anti-PD-L1) treatment. Receptor source: a man aged 50 to 60 with urothelial cancer.

V usage is TRBV6-1 and J usage is TRBJ1-2; 7 nucleotides match TRBD1. Germline V gene lookup returns CDR1 MNHNS and CDR2 SASEGT. The J segment lost 4 bases and the V segment lost 0 bases, leaving 8 bases of the junction unmatched. This CDR3 comprises 16 residues. In nucleotides, the CDR3 is TGTGCCAGCAGTGAAGCCGTTGCAGGGGGAATCTATGGCTACACCTTC. Its translation is CASSEAVAGGIYGYTF.

The chain joins TRBV9 to TRBJ2-1, with 8 bases matching TRBD1. Germline CDR1 and CDR2: SGDLS and YYNGEE. Trimming took 0 bases from V and 4 from J; bases not matched to a gene: 6. This CDR3 region has 16 residues. CDR3 nucleotide sequence: TGTGCCAGCAGCGTAGCAGGACAGGGTAAATACAATGAGCAGTTCTTC. Amino acid sequence: CASSVAGQGKYNEQFF.

This clone has more than one count but fewer than ten. This chain connects TRBV10-1 to TRBJ1-2; D perhaps matches TRBD1 (5 bases). The CDR3 sequence is 16 residues long. V lost 2 bases to trimming and J lost 5 bases, with 18 bases between them. Germline V CDR1 and CDR2: WNHNN, SYGVQD (reference sequence). The CDR3 spells CASSEGQGRAGYGYTF. CDR3 bases: TGCGCCAGCAGTGAGGGGCAGGGCCGTGCTGGGTATGGCTACACCTTC.

The chain recombines TRBV19 with TRBJ2-7; 8 bases fit TRBD2. CDR1 is LNHDA, CDR2 SQIVND, per germline (reference sequence). V shed 6 bases and J 2 bases; nucleotides not matched to a gene: 6. The CDR3 contains 14 residues. The CDR3 loop is CASRSTSGTYEQYF. CDR3 coding DNA: TGTGCCAGTAGAAGCACTAGCGGAACCTACGAGCAGTACTTC. Full variable domain (remainder filled in from reference TRBV19 and TRBJ2-7): DGGITQSPKYLFRKEGQNVTLSCEQNLNHDAMYWYRQDPGQGLRLIYYSQIVNDFQKGDIAEGYSVSREKKESFPLTVTSAQKNPTAFYLCASRSTSGTYEQYFGPGTRLTVT.

CDR3 in DNA: TGTGCTATAGGAGCGGGGGCTCAATACAATGAGCAGTTCTTC. Translation: CAIGAGAQYNEQFF. V is TRBV10-3 and J is TRBJ2-1, with 8 bases aligning to TRBD2. The V gene's germline CDR1 is ENHRY and CDR2 SYGVKD. This CDR3 has 14 amino acids.

This clone was seen once. The J gene is TRBJ2-1, the V gene TRBV15; D might be TRBD2 (6 bases). Trimming stripped 0 bases from V and 5 bases from J, with 14 bases between. The germline CDR1 and CDR2 sequences are LNHNV and YYDKDF (reference sequence). The CDR3 has 16 residues. The CDR3 loop is CATSREGTFVHNEQFF. Here the CDR3 DNA reads TGTGCCACCAGCAGAGAAGGGACTTTTGTTCACAATGAGCAGTTCTTC.

Written as DNA, the CDR3 is TGTGCTAGTGGTTTTGTCGGAGCGAACACCGGGGAGCTGTTTTTT. It yields the protein CASGFVGANTGELFF. The chain carries TRBV12-5 and TRBJ2-2; D not certain. V lost 3 bases to trimming and J lost 0 bases, with 8 bases between them. Germline V gene lookup returns CDR1 LGHNT and CDR2 FRNRAP. The CDR3 runs to 15 residues.

The CDR3 loop is CASSQRGGQGADTQYF. The CDR3 DNA is TGCGCCAGCAGCCAAAGAGGAGGACAGGGCGCAGATACGCAGTATTTT. This sequence joins TRBV4-1 and TRBJ2-3, with 8 bases fitting TRBD1. Losses at the gene ends were 2 bases for V and 4 bases for J; bases not matched to a gene: 8. Looked up from germline, CDR1 is MGHRA and CDR2 is YSYEKL. The CDR3 covers 16 residues.

The V gene is TRBV19, the J gene TRBJ2-5, with 14 positions matching TRBD2. The germline gives CDR1 LNHDA, CDR2 SQIVND (reference sequence). The CDR3 contains 15 residues. The junction had 6 bases not matched to a gene; V was cut back by 5 bases and J by 7 bases. This CDR3 reads CASSALTSGGGTQYF. CDR3 DNA sequence: TGTGCCAGTAGTGCCTTGACTAGCGGGGGGGGGACCCAGTACTTC.

This clone was seen a single time. The chain combines TRBV6-1 with TRBJ2-1; D is uncertain. The CDR3 is 12 amino acids. Trimming removed 3 bases from V and 4 bases from J, with 4 bases in between. Germline values: CDR1 MNHNS, CDR2 SASEGT. The CDR3 bases are TGTGCCAGCAGTGACAGTTACAATGAGCAGTTCTTC. This encodes CASSDSYNEQFF.

The genes are TRBV5-6 and TRBJ1-4; D possibly corresponds to TRBD1 (6 bases). Trimming shortened V by 0 bases and J by 5 bases, and 14 bases separated the two germline ends. The germline gives CDR1 SGHDT, CDR2 YYEEEE. CDR3 length: 16 amino acids. Written as DNA, the CDR3 is TGTGCCAGCAGCTTGGCCAGGGGTGGCTCCAATGAAAAACTGTTTTTT. This sequence encodes CASSLARGGSNEKLFF.

The chain uses TRBV11-2 and TRBJ2-1; 7 bases are a match to TRBD2. Trimming took 5 bases from V and 3 from J; bases not matched to a gene: 7. Germline loops: CDR1 SGHAT, CDR2 FQNNGV. The CDR3 loop spans 15 amino acids. The CDR3 here is CASSPTSVSYNEQFF. DNA for the CDR3: TGTGCCAGCAGCCCCACTAGCGTTAGCTACAATGAGCAGTTCTTC. Full variable domain (outside the CDR3, taken from reference TRBV11-2 and TRBJ2-1): EAGVAQSPRYKIIEKRQSVAFWCNPISGHATLYWYQQILGQGPKLLIQFQNNGVVDDSQLPKDRFSAERLKGVDSTLKIQPAKLEDSAVYLCASSPTSVSYNEQFFGPGTRLTVL.

CDR3 DNA: TGTGCCAGCAGCTTAGTTGGAAACAGGGCTAATGAAAAACTGTTTTTT. This encodes CASSLVGNRANEKLFF. The chain uses TRBV11-2 and TRBJ1-4; weak D call: TRBD1 (6 bases). This CDR3 contains 16 residues. V was pared by 1 base and J by 3 bases, with 12 bases between. Germline V gene data show CDR1 as SGHAT and CDR2 as FQNNGV.

The rearrangement joins TRBV7-9 to TRBJ1-4, with D tentatively TRBD1 (6 bases). The CDR3 contains 16 residues. Germline CDR1 is SEHNR and CDR2 is FQNEAQ (reference sequence). Trimming pared 5 bases from V and 3 bases from J, leaving 16 bases between. CDR3 nucleotide sequence: TGTGCCAGCAGCAAGGGGACATCGCCATCTAATGAAAAACTGTTTTTT. Protein sequence: CASSKGTSPSNEKLFF.

This sequence joins TRBV2 and TRBJ2-5; 10 positions match TRBD1. Unmatched junction bases numbered 7, after V lost 4 bases and J lost 5 bases. The length of the CDR3 is 15 residues. Germline loops: CDR1 SNHLY, CDR2 FYNNEI. CDR3: CASSAQTGGGETQYF. In DNA, the CDR3 is TGTGCCAGCAGTGCCCAGACAGGGGGCGGGGAGACCCAGTACTTC.

The rearrangement links TRBV19 to TRBJ1-5; the D is unclear. This CDR3 is 16 amino acids long. Trimming took 10 bases from V and 0 from J, leaving 19 bases between them. Per the germline V gene, CDR1 is LNHDA and CDR2 is SQIVND (reference sequence). CDR3 loop: CATHPAGRNSNQPQHF. In DNA form, the CDR3 reads TGTGCCACCCATCCCGCGGGGAGGAATAGCAATCAGCCCCAGCATTTT.

The chain recombines TRBV19 with TRBJ1-1, with D possibly being TRBD1 (6 bases). Between the trimmed V and J ends, which lost 2 bases and 4 bases, there was a span of 14 bases. The CDR3 consists of 15 residues. Germline V gives CDR1 LNHDA, CDR2 SQIVND (reference sequence). The CDR3 sequence: CASSIQLRGSTEAFF. The CDR3 region has the DNA TGTGCCAGTAGTATACAATTAAGGGGGTCCACTGAAGCTTTCTTT.

The J gene is TRBJ2-7, the V gene TRBV19, with D possibly matching TRBD2 (5 bases). The CDR3 length is 16 residues. V lost 6 bases, J lost 0 bases, and 18 bases lay in between. CDR1 LNHDA and CDR2 SQIVND come from the germline V gene (reference sequence). The CDR3 is CASSLKAGYSSYEQYF. In DNA, the CDR3 is TGTGCCAGTAGCCTCAAGGCGGGCTATAGCTCCTACGAGCAGTACTTC.

The CDR3 sequence is CASSLDRPGGTQYF. The DNA for the CDR3 is TGTGCCAGCAGCTTAGATAGGCCGGGAGGTACGCAGTATTTT. J is TRBJ2-3 and V is TRBV11-3, with TRBD2 matching over 7 bases. Trimming cost V 0 bases and J 8 bases; bases outside gene matches: 5. The CDR3 has 14 amino acids. Germline CDR1 and CDR2: SGHNT and YENEEA.

The V call is TRBV30, the J call TRBJ2-2; TRBD1 matches at 9 bases. Germline lookup yields CDR1 GTSNPN and CDR2 SVGIG (reference sequence). This CDR3 is built from 12 residues. Unmatched junction bases numbered 2, after V lost 8 bases and J lost 4 bases. The DNA for the CDR3 is TGTGCCGGACAGGGGCCCACCGGGGAGCTGTTTTTT. Protein: CAGQGPTGELFF.